The sample holds one count of the clone carrying this TCR beta chain. Authors' data handling: Amplification of reference gene primers was used by the study to estimate nucleated cell counts. Generated by immunoSEQ multiplex PCR, the TCRdb table keeps only in-frame clones and is missing some. V, J and clone size were drawn from that table, and D and trimming were deduced from the DNA. The sample includes 55,000 to 65,000 clones, roughly 80% of them seen just once. The CDR3 covers 14 residues. Germline V lookup: CDR1 MNHEY, CDR2 SMNVEV (reference sequence). Between the trimmed V and J ends, which lost 0 bases and 3 bases, there was a span of 9 bases. This entry comes from a study of blood T cell repertoires in COVID-19. Study information: Acute-phase and convalescent COVID-19 samples originated in the United States, Italy and Spain. T cells, B-cell-depleted T cells, or PBMCs provided the cDNA or gDNA that served as material.

This receptor was identified in a man aged 55 to 70 with acute or convalescent COVID-19. The sample comprised peripheral blood. The chain uses TRBV27 and TRBJ2-7; weak D call: TRBD1 (6 bases). CDR3 in DNA: TGTGCCAGCAGTTTATCGGGCAGGGGCTACGAGCAGTACTTC. Translation: CASSLSGRGYEQYF.